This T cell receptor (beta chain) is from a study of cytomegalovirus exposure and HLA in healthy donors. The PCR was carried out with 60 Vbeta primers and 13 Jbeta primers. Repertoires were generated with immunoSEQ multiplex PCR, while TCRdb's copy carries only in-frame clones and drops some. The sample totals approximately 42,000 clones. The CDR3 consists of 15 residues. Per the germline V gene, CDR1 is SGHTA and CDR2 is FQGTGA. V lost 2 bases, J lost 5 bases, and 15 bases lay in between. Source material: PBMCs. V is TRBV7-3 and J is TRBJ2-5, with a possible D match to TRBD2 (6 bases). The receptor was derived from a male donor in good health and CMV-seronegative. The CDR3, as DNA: TGTGCCAGCAGCTTAGGCGCGGGAAGTGGGGAGACCCAGTACTTC. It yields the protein CASSLGAGSGETQYF. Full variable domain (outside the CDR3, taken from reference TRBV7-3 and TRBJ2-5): GAGVSQTPSNKVTEKGKYVELRCDPISGHTALYWYRQSLGQGPEFLIYFQGTGAADDSGLPNDRFFAVRPEGSVSTLKIQRTERGDSAVYLCASSLGAGSGETQYFGPGTRLLVL.